These 13 T cell receptor beta chains came from one sample sequenced in a study of blood T cell repertoires in COVID-19. Profiled with immunoSEQ multiplex PCR; TCRdb holds only in-frame clones, not every one. Here the sample spans about 70,000 clones, more than 75% being singletons. The material sequenced was peripheral blood. The receptor source for this set is a man aged 45-65 years with acute or convalescent COVID-19.

This rearrangement joins TRBV7-8 to TRBJ2-2, with unresolved D. The CDR3 runs to 16 residues. Germline V lookup: CDR1 SGHVS, CDR2 FQNEAQ. V shed 10 bases and J shed 0 bases, with 18 bases lying between them. The CDR3 bases are TGTGCCAACCAACGACTTGGAACCCCGAACACCGGGGAGCTGTTTTTT. This sequence encodes CANQRLGTPNTGELFF.

This chain links TRBV6-5 with TRBJ1-4, with D perhaps matching TRBD1 (6 bases). The germline CDR1 and CDR2 sequences are MNHEY and SVGAGI. Trimming took off 7 bases at V and 2 bases at J, with 14 bases between the two ends. There are 15 residues in the CDR3. DNA for the CDR3: TGTGCCAGCAAGCCCGACAGGCGGACTAATGAAAAACTGTTTTTT. Its protein is CASKPDRRTNEKLFF.

The CDR3 region has the DNA TGTGCCAGTAGTCCGTGGACTAGCGGAGCTCCTAGCTCCTACAATGAGCAGTTCTTC. Protein: CASSPWTSGAPSSYNEQFF. The chain links TRBV19 to TRBJ2-1; 10 nucleotides match TRBD2. CDR1 and CDR2 from the germline V gene are LNHDA and SQIVND (reference sequence). V shed 5 bases and J 0 bases; nucleotides not matched to a gene: 13. This CDR3 comprises 19 residues.

The CDR3 sequence: CASSRRLAGETQYF. The CDR3, as DNA: TGTGCCAGTAGTAGGCGACTAGCGGGGGAGACCCAGTACTTC. The chain employs TRBV19 and TRBJ2-5, with 11 positions matching TRBD2. V gave up 4 bases and J gave up 5 bases; unmatched junction bases: 3. The CDR3 length is 14 residues. Germline V lookup: CDR1 LNHDA, CDR2 SQIVND (reference sequence). Together with reference TRBV19 and TRBJ2-5, the CDR3 gives the full variable domain: DGGITQSPKYLFRKEGQNVTLSCEQNLNHDAMYWYRQDPGQGLRLIYYSQIVNDFQKGDIAEGYSVSREKKESFPLTVTSAQKNPTAFYLCASSRRLAGETQYFGPGTRLLVL.

The table lists this clone with a few counts. This sequence joins TRBV5-4 and TRBJ2-7, with TRBD2 matching over 10 bases. CDR3 length equals 15 residues. V gave up 2 bases and J gave up 1 base; unmatched junction bases: 3. Germline assignment: CDR1 SGHNT and CDR2 YYREEE (reference sequence). DNA of the CDR3: TGTGCCAGCAGCTTCTCTAGCGGGAGATCCTACGAGCAGTACTTC. Translated, it gives CASSFSSGRSYEQYF.

As to this clone: The same CDR3 is also encoded by other DNA sequences in this sample. The chain links TRBV28 to TRBJ1-5, with D tentatively TRBD1 (6 bases). The CDR3 has 14 residues. Trimming took off 2 bases at V and 4 bases at J, with 9 bases between the two ends. Germline loops: CDR1 MDHEN, CDR2 SYDVKM. The CDR3 nucleotides are TGTGCCAGCAGTTTAGGGCAGGGGAATCAGCCCCAGCATTTT. The encoded protein is CASSLGQGNQPQHF.

The V call is TRBV24-1, the J call TRBJ1-2; D is unresolved. The CDR3 totals 13 residues. In germline, CDR1 is KGHDR, CDR2 SFDVKD. The germline V and J ends were trimmed by 7 bases and 2 bases, with 10 bases remaining between them. The CDR3: CATRGRENYGYTF. CDR3 DNA sequence: TGTGCCACCAGAGGAAGGGAGAACTATGGCTACACCTTC.

The genes are TRBV27 and TRBJ1-1, with TRBD1 as a possible D gene (6 bases). The germline CDR1 and CDR2 sequences are MNHEY and SMNVEV (reference sequence). CDR3 size: 15 residues. Trimming stripped 4 bases from V and 1 base from J, with 13 bases between. The CDR3 is CASSSLQGWNTEAFF. In DNA form, the CDR3 reads TGTGCCAGCAGTTCCCTACAGGGTTGGAACACTGAAGCTTTCTTT.

V usage is TRBV7-2 and J usage is TRBJ1-6; possibly TRBD1 for D (5 bases). The germline gives CDR1 SGHTA, CDR2 FQGNSA. Between the trimmed V and J ends, which lost 7 bases and 9 bases, there was a span of 19 bases. The CDR3 sequence is 15 residues long. The CDR3 bases are TGTGCCAGCAACGGCCCCGGGTCCACAGGTTCACCCCTCCACTTT. This encodes CASNGPGSTGSPLHF.

The chain couples TRBV4-1 to TRBJ2-5; D call uncertain. V was trimmed by 4 bases and J by 5 bases, leaving 11 bases between them. This CDR3 is 13 amino acids long. Per the germline V gene, CDR1 is MGHRA and CDR2 is YSYEKL. Here the CDR3 reads CASSRSRSETQYF. The CDR3 nucleotides read TGCGCCAGCAGCCGATCTAGGAGCGAGACCCAGTACTTC.

The chain combines TRBV6-5 with TRBJ1-5; D is possibly TRBD1 (5 bases). Germline V gene lookup returns CDR1 MNHEY and CDR2 SVGAGI. This CDR3 comprises 14 residues. V gave up 6 bases and J gave up 2 bases, with 11 bases separating them. The DNA for the CDR3 is TGTGCCAGCAGACGTTCGGGGGGCAATCAGCCCCAGCATTTT. Translating it yields CASRRSGGNQPQHF.

The chain combines TRBV30 with TRBJ1-4, with 10 bases that match TRBD1. J lost 2 bases, V lost 4 bases, and 7 bases had no gene match. The CDR3 runs to 16 residues. Germline CDR1 GTSNPN, CDR2 SVGIG (reference sequence). This chain's CDR3 is CAWNRDRGVTNEKLFF. Written as DNA, the CDR3 is TGTGCCTGGAACCGGGACAGGGGAGTCACTAATGAAAAACTGTTTTTT.

The sample holds one count of this clone. The chain is built from TRBV7-2 and TRBJ2-3; 7 bases fit TRBD2. Germline CDR1 SGHTA, CDR2 FQGNSA. With V trimmed by 1 base and J by 3 bases, 7 bases remained unmatched. The length of the CDR3 is 16 residues. DNA of the CDR3: TGTGCCAGCAGCTTAGGTGGGGGACTAAATACAGATACGCAGTATTTT. Translated: CASSLGGGLNTDTQYF.